The clone carrying this T cell receptor (beta chain) has a count of ten or more. Its specificity is not known. These data originate in a study of human T cells and chemical hapten exposure. Across the study: Across samples, TCR yields varied, mostly owing to small differences in pooled library volumes.

The germline gives CDR1 SGHDT, CDR2 YYEEEE. Trimming left V 0 bases short and J 5 bases short, with 17 bases between. The CDR3 spans 16 residues. Findings of the study overall: Following DPC sensitization, TCRs present above 1 in 1000 frequency showed no change.

The starting material, unfractionated whole blood, was used for total RNA extraction. The library labeled individual cDNA molecules by adding unique molecular identifiers to them. As handled by the study authors: Counts of TCRs in each sample centred on a median of approximately 100,000 and extended from about 24,000 to 680,000. TCRdb reprocessed the 5' RACE reads with MiXCR, giving one entry per CDR3 protein. The V and J calls and clone size come from TCRdb's table, not from the authors' own analysis. The repertoire has 120,000 to 150,000 distinct CDR3 sequences, around 4.4% of them found once; the top ten carry over 1.1%.

The source of this sequence is a female donor in good health. This rearrangement joins TRBV5-6 to TRBJ2-5; D possibly corresponds to TRBD2 (7 bases). CDR3 nucleotides: TGTGCCAGCAGCTTGGAGGGGGAGGGGGTCCATGAGACCCAGTACTTC. Translating it yields CASSLEGEGVHETQYF.